This TCR beta chain is drawn from a study of cytomegalovirus exposure and HLA in healthy donors. Although they were nominally healthy when sampled, donors likely had unrecorded immune exposures. A multiplex PCR was run with 60 Vbeta primers and 13 Jbeta primers. Assay used: immunoSEQ multiplex PCR; TCRdb lists only in-frame clones, some missing. Reported are some 130,000 clones; the ten largest clones contain over 1.5%. The ends lost 7 bases at V and 1 base at J; junction bases unmatched: 3. The CDR3 totals 13 residues. Germline CDR1 is MNHEY and CDR2 is SMNVEV (reference sequence). The sequenced sample consisted of PBMCs. The chain couples TRBV27 to TRBJ1-1; 7 bases match TRBD1. The source is a man between 18 and 29 years old in good health and CMV-seronegative. The CDR3 sequence: CASMGQWNTEAFF. CDR3 nucleotide sequence: TGTGCCAGCATGGGACAGTGGAACACTGAAGCTTTCTTT.